The 26 T cell receptor beta chains given below trace back to one sample, sequenced in a study of cytomegalovirus exposure and HLA in healthy donors. With 60 Vbeta and 13 Jbeta primers, the PCR was carried out. The method was immunoSEQ multiplex PCR; TCRdb's version includes in-frame clones alone and lacks a portion of them. The repertoire holds some 150,000 clones, with about 86% as singletons. The specimen sequenced was PBMCs. These receptor sequences come from a woman in her thirties in good health and CMV-seronegative.

The V gene is TRBV5-6, the J gene TRBJ2-2; 13 positions agree with TRBD2. The length of the CDR3 is 16 residues. Germline V gives CDR1 SGHDT, CDR2 YYEEEE. V dropped 0 bases and J dropped 7; count of bases not matched to a gene: 3. The CDR3 bases are TGTGCCAGCAGCTTGGGACTAGCGGGAGGTATCGGGGAGCTGTTTTTT. Its translation: CASSLGLAGGIGELFF.

CDR3 in amino acids: CASSVSGLTGEQYF. CDR3 sequence (DNA): TGTGCCAGCAGTGTGAGCGGACTAACGGGGGAGCAGTACTTC. The gene calls are TRBV2 and TRBJ2-7; possible D gene TRBD2, 6 bases. This CDR3 contains 14 residues. Germline lookup yields CDR1 SNHLY and CDR2 FYNNEI. Trimming left V 4 bases short and J 7 bases short, with 17 bases between.

The rearrangement joins TRBV2 to TRBJ2-1; D unclear. This CDR3 comprises 13 residues. Between the trimmed V and J ends, which lost 6 bases and 7 bases, there was a span of 13 bases. The germline V gene encodes CDR1 SNHLY and CDR2 FYNNEI. CDR3: CASRERLMNEQFF. The CDR3 coding sequence is TGTGCCAGCAGGGAAAGACTTATGAATGAGCAGTTCTTC.

This chain connects TRBV7-2 to TRBJ2-5, with D possibly being TRBD2 (6 bases). The tail of the sequence fits TRBJ2-7 better, so the J call may be wrong. The germline CDR1 and CDR2 sequences are SGHTA and FQGNSA. This CDR3 spans 16 amino acids. The chain's CDR3 is CASSTYGSSAPYEQYF. CDR3 coding DNA: TGTGCCAGCAGCACTTACGGGAGCAGCGCTCCCTACGAGCAGTACTTC.

This chain uses TRBV13 with TRBJ2-7, with 7 bases aligning to TRBD1. Unmatched junction bases numbered 9, after V lost 5 bases and J lost 2 bases. Germline assignment: CDR1 PRHDT and CDR2 FYEKMQ (reference sequence). CDR3 size: 15 residues. The CDR3 bases are TGTGCCAGCAGCCCGACCGGGACAGCCGCCTACGAGCAGTACTTC. Its translation: CASSPTGTAAYEQYF.

J is TRBJ2-7 and V is TRBV7-2; 7 bases agree with TRBD2. Germline values: CDR1 SGHTA, CDR2 FQGNSA. The CDR3 consists of 13 residues. V lost 1 base, J lost 4 bases, and 1 base stayed unmatched. This CDR3 is CASSLGEGYEQYF. The CDR3 DNA sequence: TGTGCCAGCAGCTTAGGGGAGGGGTACGAGCAGTACTTC.

This clone showed up just once. The chain links TRBV20-1 to TRBJ2-1; maybe TRBD2 (5 bases). The CDR3 is 11 residues long. Trimming pared 4 bases from V and 9 bases from J, leaving 10 bases between. Germline CDR1 and CDR2: DFQATT and SNEGSKA (reference sequence). CDR3 DNA sequence: TGCAGTGCTAAACTAGTAAGTGAGCAGTTCTTC. Translating gives CSAKLVSEQFF.

V usage is TRBV30 and J usage is TRBJ2-1, with 7 bases matching TRBD1. The ends lost 7 bases at V and 6 bases at J; junction bases unmatched: 9. The germline V gene encodes CDR1 GTSNPN and CDR2 SVGIG (reference sequence). The CDR3 is 13 residues long. CDR3 bases: TGTGCCTTCACAGGGGTCTCCCTCAATGAGCAGTTCTTC. Protein sequence: CAFTGVSLNEQFF.

This sequence joins TRBV10-3 and TRBJ1-1; 8 bases are shared with TRBD1. V trimming: 3 bases; J trimming: 7 bases; junction bases outside the gene matches: 7. There are 14 residues in the CDR3. Germline CDR1 ENHRY, CDR2 SYGVKD. The CDR3: CAISDRQGSNEAFF. The CDR3 DNA sequence: TGTGCCATCAGTGACCGACAGGGGAGTAATGAAGCTTTCTTT.

The chain recombines TRBV2 with TRBJ1-1; TRBD1 aligns across 10 bases. J lost 3 bases, V lost 6 bases, and 7 bases had no gene match. The CDR3 extends over 15 amino acids. Germline V gives CDR1 SNHLY, CDR2 FYNNEI. The CDR3 bases are TGTGCCAGCAGCGCCGACAGGGGGCTCGACACTGAAGCTTTCTTT. As protein: CASSADRGLDTEAFF.

This chain joins TRBV5-1 and TRBJ2-1, with a possible D match to TRBD1 (5 bases). The CDR3 sequence is 15 residues long. From germline, CDR1 is SGHRS and CDR2 YFSETQ. The germline V and J ends were trimmed by 0 bases and 0 bases, with 7 bases remaining between them. Here the CDR3 DNA reads TGCGCCAGCAGCTTGGGACAGACCTCCTACAATGAGCAGTTCTTC. Its translation: CASSLGQTSYNEQFF.

The chain carries TRBV19 and TRBJ2-5, with 10 bases lining up with TRBD1. CDR1 and CDR2 from the germline V gene are LNHDA and SQIVND (reference sequence). The V segment lost 4 bases and the J segment 4 bases; nucleotides outside the gene matches: 9. This CDR3 contains 16 residues. The CDR3 region is CASSSRQGAKGETQYF. CDR3 DNA: TGTGCCAGTAGTAGCAGACAGGGGGCGAAGGGAGAGACCCAGTACTTC.

This clone was seen a handful of times. The chain's CDR3 is CASSSTSGDYTDTQYF. The DNA for the CDR3 is TGTGCCAGCAGCTCGACTAGCGGCGATTACACAGATACGCAGTATTTT. The chain links TRBV5-6 to TRBJ2-3; TRBD2 matches at 9 bases. CDR3 size: 16 residues. After removal of 3 bases from V and 2 bases from J, the junction contained 7 bases not matched to a gene. Germline CDR1 reads SGHDT; CDR2 reads YYEEEE.

The chain has TRBV9 and TRBJ2-5; no clear D gene. Trimming shortened V by 0 bases and J by 1 base, and 10 bases separated the two germline ends. The CDR3 has 15 residues. CDR1 is SGDLS and CDR2 is YYNGEE in the germline V gene. In nucleotides, the CDR3 is TGTGCCAGCAGCGTAGGCTCGGTACCCCAAGAGACCCAGTACTTC. This sequence encodes CASSVGSVPQETQYF.

This chain connects TRBV28 to TRBJ2-5, with a tentative D call TRBD1 (5 bases). CDR1 is MDHEN and CDR2 is SYDVKM in the germline V gene. The CDR3 length is 18 residues. V gave up 6 bases and J gave up 5 bases, with 28 bases separating them. The CDR3 coding sequence is TGTGCCAGCAGACCGACCCGGGTCAAGAAACTCTCAGGGGAGACCCAGTACTTC. This encodes CASRPTRVKKLSGETQYF.

The rearrangement uses TRBV2 and TRBJ2-1, with 7 nucleotides matching TRBD2. Unmatched junction bases numbered 7, after V lost 6 bases and J lost 2 bases. In germline, CDR1 is SNHLY, CDR2 FYNNEI. CDR3 length: 15 amino acids. The DNA of the CDR3 is TGTGCCAGCAGCCTTAGCGGGCCGACCTACAATGAGCAGTTCTTC. It codes for CASSLSGPTYNEQFF.

The chain employs TRBV5-8 and TRBJ2-1, with 7 bases identical to TRBD1. CDR1 is SGHTS and CDR2 is YDEGEE in the germline V gene. The V and J ends lost 0 bases and 4 bases, in that order; junction bases with no gene match: 1. The length of the CDR3 is 14 residues. Here the CDR3 reads CASSLGQGYNEQFF. As DNA, the CDR3 is TGTGCCAGCAGCTTGGGACAGGGATACAATGAGCAGTTCTTC.

The chain joins TRBV19 to TRBJ2-7; D unclear. CDR3 size: 13 residues. V dropped 1 base and J dropped 5 bases, with 9 bases sitting between them. CDR1 LNHDA and CDR2 SQIVND come from the germline V gene (reference sequence). CDR3 coding DNA: TGTGCCAGTAGTATAGCTGCAGGAAACGAGCAGTACTTC. Translating it yields CASSIAAGNEQYF.

The chain couples TRBV28 to TRBJ2-4; D perhaps matches TRBD2 (6 bases). Germline V gene lookup returns CDR1 MDHEN and CDR2 SYDVKM. The CDR3 spans 17 residues. V was clipped by 4 bases and J by 3 bases, with 19 bases between them. CDR3 region: CASSWAYGSGDKNIQYF. The CDR3 DNA sequence: TGTGCCAGCAGTTGGGCCTACGGGTCGGGGGACAAAAACATTCAGTACTTC. Together with reference TRBV28 and TRBJ2-4, the CDR3 gives the full variable domain: DVKVTQSSRYLVKRTGEKVFLECVQDMDHENMFWYRQDPGLGLRLIYFSYDVKMKEKGDIPEGYSVSREKKERFSLILESASTNQTSMYLCASSWAYGSGDKNIQYFGAGTRLSVL.

This clone was counted only a few times. This chain joins TRBV6-6 and TRBJ1-1, with no clear D. CDR1 is MNHNY, CDR2 SVGAGI, per germline (reference sequence). The V end was cut by 6 bases, the J end by 2 bases, with 13 bases between. The CDR3 is 14 residues long. The DNA of the CDR3 is TGTGCCAGCAGCCTTGAGGGCCCAAACACTGAAGCTTTCTTT. Translated: CASSLEGPNTEAFF.

The chain uses TRBV5-1 and TRBJ2-5; 7 positions match TRBD1. The V gene's germline CDR1 is SGHRS and CDR2 YFSETQ. The V and J ends lost 4 bases and 2 bases, in that order; junction bases with no gene match: 2. The CDR3 is 13 amino acids. In DNA form, the CDR3 reads TGCGCCAGCAGCGGGGGACAGCAAGAGACCCAGTACTTC. Amino acids: CASSGGQQETQYF.

The chain uses TRBV6-6 and TRBJ1-4, with TRBD1 identical over 8 bases. The CDR3 has 12 amino acids. Germline-derived CDR1 and CDR2 are MNHNY and SVGAGI (reference sequence). Losses at the gene ends were 5 bases for V and 8 bases for J; bases not matched to a gene: 1. CDR3 DNA sequence: TGTGCCAGCAGTCAGGGGGCGGAAAAACTGTTTTTT. It encodes CASSQGAEKLFF.

The chain combines TRBV9 with TRBJ2-7; 7 nucleotides align to TRBD2. Trimming at V came to 0 bases and at J to 0 bases, leaving 6 bases not matched to a gene. Germline V gene data show CDR1 as SGDLS and CDR2 as YYNGEE. The CDR3 has 16 amino acids. CDR3 coding DNA: TGTGCCAGCAGCGTAGGCTCTAGCGGAAACTCCTACGAGCAGTACTTC. This encodes CASSVGSSGNSYEQYF.

This chain uses TRBV5-4 with TRBJ2-1, with TRBD2 matching over 14 bases. After removal of 10 bases from V and 7 bases from J, the junction contained 7 bases not matched to a gene. The CDR3 contains 14 residues. Germline V CDR1 and CDR2: SGHNT, YYREEE (reference sequence). DNA for the CDR3: TGTGCCGGAAGACTAGCGGGAGGGAAAAATGAGCAGTTCTTC. This sequence encodes CAGRLAGGKNEQFF.

Written as DNA, the CDR3 is TGTGCCAGCAGTTACTCTAGCGGCTCCTACGAGCAGTACTTC. Its protein is CASSYSSGSYEQYF. The V call is TRBV7-8, the J call TRBJ2-7; 7 nucleotides line up with TRBD2. CDR1 is SGHVS, CDR2 FQNEAQ, per germline. Trimming cost V 6 bases and J 0 bases; bases outside gene matches: 5. This CDR3 comprises 14 residues.

V and J are TRBV15 and TRBJ1-2; possibly TRBD1 for D (5 bases). The CDR3 is 15 amino acids. Germline loops: CDR1 LNHNV, CDR2 YYDKDF (reference sequence). V was shortened by 5 bases and J by 1 base, with 14 bases between the two germline ends. The CDR3 spells CATSGGRGLNYGYTF. DNA of the CDR3: TGTGCCACCAGCGGAGGGAGGGGCCTTAACTATGGCTACACCTTC.